These 11 T cell receptor beta chains share one sample of origin, sequenced in a study of blood T cells in healthy people across ages. PCR was performed a second time for about 7 to 11 cycles using a sample-barcoded 5' primer and a J-beta primer mix. Via MiXCR, TCRdb re-called the 5' RACE reads, giving one row per CDR3 protein. The sample consists of about 720,000 distinct CDR3 sequences, over 20% of them appearing once. What was sequenced was blood. The receptor set was obtained from a man aged 65 to 79 in good health.

V is TRBV12-3 or TRBV12-4 and J is TRBJ1-3; no reliable D call. The CDR3 covers 11 residues. Trimming cost V 6 bases and J 2 bases, with 2 bases left between them. CDR3 in DNA: TGTGCCAGCAGGCCTGGAAACACCATATATTTT. The encoded protein is CASRPGNTIYF.

The chain combines TRBV5-6 with TRBJ2-3; D might be TRBD1 or TRBD2, each matching 5 bases. CDR3 length: 17 amino acids. Germline V gene lookup returns CDR1 SGHDT and CDR2 YYEEEE. V was shortened by 1 base and J by 2 bases, with 17 bases between the two germline ends. The CDR3, as DNA: TGTGCCAGCAGCTTGAGGGGCTCGGGACGGCCCACAGATACGCAGTATTTT. It yields the protein CASSLRGSGRPTDTQYF. Supplemented by reference TRBV5-6 and TRBJ2-3, the full variable domain reads DAGVTQSPTHLIKTRGQQVTLRCSPKSGHDTVSWYQQALGQGPQFIFQYYEEEERQRGNFPDRFSGHQFPNYSSELNVNALLLGDSALYLCASSLRGSGRPTDTQYFGPGTRLTVL.

This sequence joins TRBV29-1 and TRBJ1-4, with unresolved D. The V gene's germline CDR1 is SQVTM and CDR2 ANQGSEA. V was trimmed by 4 bases and J by 0 bases, leaving 9 bases between them. The CDR3 consists of 14 residues. CDR3 region: CSVADFATNEKLFF. CDR3 DNA: TGCAGCGTTGCGGATTTTGCAACTAATGAAAAACTGTTTTTT.

This clonotype was seen a few times. The chain recombines TRBV5-1 with TRBJ1-4; no definite D call. Germline V gene data show CDR1 as SGHRS and CDR2 as YFSETQ. V lost 0 bases to trimming and J lost 0 bases, with 6 bases between them. The CDR3 spans 15 residues. DNA of the CDR3: TGCGCCAGCAGCTTGGATGCATCAACTAATGAAAAACTGTTTTTT. Encoded protein: CASSLDASTNEKLFF.

In this sample, this clonotype turned up a few times. The chain is built from TRBV3-1 and TRBJ1-1; TRBD1 matches 7 bases. The CDR3 spans 17 residues. Germline CDR1 LGHDT, CDR2 YNNKEL (reference sequence). After removal of 4 bases from V and 0 bases from J, the junction contained 11 bases not matched to a gene. DNA of the CDR3: TGTGCCAGCAGCCCCTCGCCGGGACAGACCATGAACACTGAAGCTTTCTTT. Translating gives CASSPSPGQTMNTEAFF. Using reference TRBV3-1 and TRBJ1-1 for the parts outside the CDR3, the full variable domain is DTAVSQTPKYLVTQMGNDKSIKCEQNLGHDTMYWYKQDSKKFLKIMFSYNNKELIINETVPNRFSPKSPDKAHLNLHINSLELGDSAVYFCASSPSPGQTMNTEAFFGQGTRLTVV.

This clonotype was detected a few times. The gene calls are TRBV4-1 and TRBJ2-3, with TRBD2 identical over 8 bases. V lost 0 bases to trimming and J lost 5 bases; unmatched junction nucleotides: 13. There are 18 residues in the CDR3. The V gene's germline CDR1 is MGHRA and CDR2 YSYEKL. CDR3 sequence reads: CASSQEGRVAGTVDTQYF. CDR3 DNA sequence: TGCGCCAGCAGCCAAGAGGGCCGAGTAGCGGGGACCGTAGATACGCAGTATTTT.

This clonotype occurred once. The chain carries TRBV29-1 and TRBJ2-2; unclear D gene. The CDR3 totals 11 residues. V lost 7 bases, J lost 5 bases, and 8 bases lay in between. The germline V gene encodes CDR1 SQVTM and CDR2 ANQGSEA. The CDR3 bases are TGCAGCGCGCAGGTGACCGGGGAGCTGTTTTTT. Its translation is CSAQVTGELFF.

This clonotype appeared once. The gene calls are TRBV20-1 and TRBJ2-1; a possible D gene is TRBD2 (5 bases). Trimming left V 5 bases short and J 0 bases short, with 17 bases between. The CDR3 runs 16 residues. Germline CDR1 reads DFQATT; CDR2 reads SNEGSKA (reference sequence). The CDR3 region is CSAPPDFPSSYNEQFF. The DNA of the CDR3 is TGCAGTGCTCCTCCGGACTTCCCGAGCTCCTACAATGAGCAGTTCTTC.

The chain recombines TRBV12-3 or TRBV12-4 with TRBJ1-1; D call uncertain. The CDR3 spans 14 residues. V lost 5 bases and J 0 bases, leaving 10 bases between the germline ends. The CDR3 protein is CASSRTAMNTEAFF. In DNA form, the CDR3 reads TGTGCCAGCAGTCGAACAGCGATGAACACTGAAGCTTTCTTT.

In its sample, this clonotype was seen a few times. The chain recombines TRBV18 with TRBJ2-3; no definite D call. The CDR3 covers 15 residues. From germline, CDR1 is KGHSH and CDR2 LQKENI. Trimming cost V 3 bases and J 2 bases, with 12 bases left between them. The CDR3 DNA sequence: TGTGCCAGCTCACCTGGGGTCCCCGACACAGATACGCAGTATTTT. Its translation is CASSPGVPDTDTQYF.

The chain joins TRBV29-1 to TRBJ2-3, with 8 positions matching TRBD2. V gave up 4 bases and J gave up 4 bases; unmatched junction bases: 7. Germline CDR1 reads SQVTM; CDR2 reads ANQGSEA. The CDR3 covers 14 residues. CDR3 in amino acids: CSVGTSGSADTQYF. The CDR3 region has the DNA TGCAGCGTTGGTACTAGCGGTAGCGCAGATACGCAGTATTTT.